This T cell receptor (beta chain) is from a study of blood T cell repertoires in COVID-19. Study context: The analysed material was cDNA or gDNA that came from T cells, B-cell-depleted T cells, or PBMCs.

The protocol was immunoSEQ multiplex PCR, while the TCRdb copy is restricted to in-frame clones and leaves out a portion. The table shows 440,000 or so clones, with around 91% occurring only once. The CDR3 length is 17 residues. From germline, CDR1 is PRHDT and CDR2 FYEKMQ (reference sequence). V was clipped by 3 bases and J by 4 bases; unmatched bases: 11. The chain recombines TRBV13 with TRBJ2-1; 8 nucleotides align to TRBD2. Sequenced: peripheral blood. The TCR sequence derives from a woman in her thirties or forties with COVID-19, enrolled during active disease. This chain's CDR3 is CASSFRPAGEEYNEQFF. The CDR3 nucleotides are TGTGCCAGCAGCTTTCGCCCAGCGGGAGAGGAATACAATGAGCAGTTCTTC.